A selection of T cell receptor beta chains follows, all from one sample in a study of T cell responses to AZD1222 COVID-19 vaccine. Sequencing used immunoSEQ multiplex PCR; TCRdb keeps in-frame clones, though not all of them. The data contain around 160,000 clones, just over 90% of them singletons. The specimen comprised peripheral blood, sampled on day 0 of AZD1222 vaccination. The receptor source for this set is an adult in good health. CDR3s include the opening cysteine and the closing phenylalanine or tryptophan. A D gene is named only where the DNA matches it firmly. For some rows the clone size is stated as once, few or many, or as a class when expanded; others skip it.

CDR3nt	CDR3aa	j_gene	v_gene	abundance	d_gene
TGTGCCAGCAGTTTATTCGGCGGTTCACCCCTCCACTTT	CASSLFGGSPLHF	TRBJ1-6	TRBV28	-	-
TGTGCCAGCAGCTTGGGTGGGGGGAGCAATCAGCCCCAGCATTTT	CASSLGGGSNQPQHF	TRBJ1-5	TRBV5-4	-	-
TGTGCCAGCAGCCAAAGATCTGGGAACACTGAAGCTTTCTTT	CASSQRSGNTEAFF	TRBJ1-1	TRBV4-2	-	-
TGCAGTGCTAGTGGTAGACAGGGGCGAGTCACAGATACGCAGTATTTT	CSASGRQGRVTDTQYF	TRBJ2-3	TRBV20-1	-	TRBD1
TGCGCCAGCAGCTTGACTAGGGTTTCGGCAGATACGCAGTATTTT	CASSLTRVSADTQYF	TRBJ2-3	TRBV5-1	once	-
TGTGCCAGCAGCCTCGGACAGGGAATGAACACTGAAGCTTTCTTT	CASSLGQGMNTEAFF	TRBJ1-1	TRBV7-9	-	TRBD1
TGTGCCAGCAGCTTGACTAGCGCAAGCACAGATACGCAGTATTTT	CASSLTSASTDTQYF	TRBJ2-3	TRBV11-3	-	TRBD2
TGTGCCAGCAGCTTAGTTCGGGACAGGGGGTGGAATGAGCAGTTCTTC	CASSLVRDRGWNEQFF	TRBJ2-1	TRBV7-6	once	TRBD1
TGTGCCAGCAGCGTAGGAGGGGTGCCCCAAGAGACCCAGTACTTC	CASSVGGVPQETQYF	TRBJ2-5	TRBV9	-	-
TGTGCCAACAGCTTGTTGGACAGGGGGCAGGGCGAGCAGTACTTC	CANSLLDRGQGEQYF	TRBJ2-7	TRBV5-6	-	TRBD1
TGTGCCAGCAGCGTAGGCGAGGGCAGATCCTCTGGAAACACCATATATTTT	CASSVGEGRSSGNTIYF	TRBJ1-3	TRBV9	once	-